The 22 T cell receptor beta chains below come from one sample, sequenced in a study of regulatory T cells in long-lasting Graves disease. Arm-PCR of CDR3 regions and iRepertoire HTBI primers were the basis on which TCR beta libraries were built. MiXCR was run by TCRdb on the multiplex PCR reads, yielding one entry per CDR3 protein. In the table there are about 470,000 distinct CDR3 sequences, about 15% of which are singletons. As for time point: newly diagnosed GD, antithyroid drugs for less than 3 months. The TCR library used RNA extracted from PBMCs. This sample also appeared in a second study, on T cells in Graves' hyperthyroidism and ophthalmopathy.

Source: peripheral blood mononuclear cells (PBMCs), taken at new diagnosis, from a patient treated with antithyroid drugs. These receptors came from a woman in her thirties with Graves disease.

There are many counts of this clonotype. The J gene is TRBJ2-2, the V gene TRBV10-3, with 9 bases fitting TRBD2. Germline CDR1 reads ENHRY; CDR2 reads SYGVKD. The CDR3 extends over 16 amino acids. V shed 0 bases, J shed 7 bases, and the junction held 6 bases outside the gene matches. The CDR3 coding sequence is TGTGCCATCAGTGAGTCGGCTAGCGGGATCAGCGGGGAGCTGTTTTTT. Translation: CAISESASGISGELFF.

About this clonotype itself: The junction does not match germline at one end; this may be a read error. This chain joins TRBV3-1 and TRBJ2-3; no clear D. Germline V lookup: CDR1 LGHDT, CDR2 YNNKEL (reference sequence). The CDR3 runs 13 residues. CDR3 bases: TGTGCCACCAGCCAAGAGGTTTCTTTGTCGCAGTATTTC. Its protein is CATSQEVSLSQYF.

This clonotype was detected a few times. V and J are TRBV29-1 and TRBJ2-7; no firm D call. Germline loops: CDR1 SQVTM, CDR2 ANQGSEA. The CDR3 has 11 amino acids. Trimming took off 7 bases at V and 2 bases at J, with 9 bases between the two ends. CDR3 residues: CSAPFPYEQYF. The CDR3 DNA follows: TGCAGCGCGCCGTTTCCCTACGAGCAGTACTTC.

The rearrangement uses TRBV30 and TRBJ1-2; D is perhaps TRBD1 (5 bases). In germline, CDR1 is GTSNPN, CDR2 SVGIG (reference sequence). The CDR3 has 14 residues. V lost 3 bases, J lost 9 bases, and 20 bases lay in between. CDR3 DNA sequence: TGTGCCTGGAGGGGAGTAGCTTCAGGGAATCGCTACACCTTC. It is translated as CAWRGVASGNRYTF.

A note on this clonotype: This may be a read error: a much more frequent sequence differs by one nucleotide. The chain recombines TRBV19 with TRBJ1-1, with D uncertain. This CDR3 contains 14 residues. The ends were cut back, 3 bases at V and 4 bases at J, with 12 bases in the middle. Germline V gene sequence: CDR1 LNHDA, CDR2 SQIVND (reference sequence). The CDR3 sequence: CASSIVTKSTEAFF. The CDR3 DNA reads TGTGCCAGTAGTATCGTGACAAAGAGCACTGAAGCTTTCTTT.

This clonotype was counted many times. This may come from a read error, since a much larger clone is one base off. The V gene is TRBV11-1, the J gene TRBJ2-1; D is uncertain. The V gene's germline CDR1 is SGHAT and CDR2 FQDESV (reference sequence). The CDR3 length is 15 residues. The CDR3 sequence is CASSLDDEPYNEQSF. CDR3 DNA: TGTGCCAGCAGCCTTGACGACGAACCCTACAATGAGCAGTCCTTC.

Many counts were recorded for this clonotype. The chain uses TRBV6-1 and TRBJ1-5, with D possibly matching TRBD1 (5 bases). The length of the CDR3 is 13 residues. V lost 3 bases, J lost 6 bases, and 9 bases lay in between. CDR1 is MNHNS, CDR2 SASEGT, per germline. The chain's CDR3 is CASSEGLGQPQHF. As DNA, the CDR3 is TGTGCCAGCAGTGAGGGGCTCGGTCAGCCCCAGCATTTT.

The chain recombines TRBV7-9 with TRBJ2-5; possibly TRBD2 for D (5 bases). V was cut by 3 bases and J by 1 base, with 9 bases left in between. This CDR3 has 14 amino acids. Germline lookup yields CDR1 SEHNR and CDR2 FQNEAQ (reference sequence). The CDR3 bases are TGTGCCAGCAGCTTGCCGGGGTCCCAAGAGACCCAGTACTTC. It yields the protein CASSLPGSQETQYF.

This clonotype has a count of ten or more. The V and J genes are TRBV27 and TRBJ1-2; TRBD1 is a possible D gene (5 bases). Trimming left V 6 bases short and J 1 base short, with 9 bases between. This CDR3 region has 13 residues. CDR1 and CDR2 (germline): MNHEY, SMNVEV (reference sequence). The DNA for the CDR3 is TGTGCCAGCAGACTCGGGGGTAACTATGGCTACACCTTC. Translation gives CASRLGGNYGYTF.

This clonotype was detected many times. The rearrangement links TRBV18 to TRBJ2-7; possibly TRBD2 for D (5 bases). In germline, CDR1 is KGHSH, CDR2 LQKENI. The ends were cut back, 3 bases at V and 1 base at J, with 10 bases in the middle. This CDR3 has 14 amino acids. The CDR3 DNA reads as TGTGCCAGCTCACCGGAACTAGTGTCCTACGAGCAGTACTTC. Translated: CASSPELVSYEQYF.

The sample holds many counts of this clonotype. The rearrangement joins TRBV28 to TRBJ2-5; TRBD2 aligns across 7 bases. Germline V gene data show CDR1 as MDHEN and CDR2 as SYDVKM. With V trimmed by 4 bases and J by 4 bases, 15 bases remained unmatched. The CDR3 runs to 17 residues. CDR3 in amino acids: CASSYSPAAGRAETQYF. The CDR3 DNA is TGTGCCAGCAGTTATTCCCCTGCAGCGGGACGGGCAGAGACCCAGTACTTC.

The sample holds many counts of this clonotype. This chain links TRBV11-2 with TRBJ2-7; 14 positions match TRBD2. CDR3 length: 20 amino acids. The trim removed 0 bases at V and 0 bases at J, leaving 10 bases unmatched. In germline, CDR1 is SGHAT, CDR2 FQNNGV. In DNA, the CDR3 is TGTGCCAGCAGCTTAGATCGGGCCAGGGGGACTAGCGGGAGCTCCTACGAGCAGTACTTC. It yields the protein CASSLDRARGTSGSSYEQYF.

This clonotype was counted a few times. The V and J genes are TRBV12-3 or TRBV12-4 and TRBJ2-7, with a weak D call TRBD2 (5 bases). This CDR3 has 10 amino acids. Trimming removed 8 bases from V and 7 bases from J, with 9 bases in between. CDR3 in DNA: TGTGCCAGCGGGTGGAGGGAGCAGTACTTC. This encodes CASGWREQYF.

This sequence joins TRBV20-1 and TRBJ2-1; D may be TRBD2 (6 bases). V was shortened by 1 base and J by 9 bases, with 16 bases between the two germline ends. Germline V gene sequence: CDR1 DFQATT, CDR2 SNEGSKA (reference sequence). This CDR3 region has 14 residues. The CDR3 region is CSARAGTAGSEQFF. The CDR3 DNA is TGCAGTGCTAGAGCCGGGACTGCTGGGAGTGAGCAGTTCTTC.

This chain connects TRBV11-2 to TRBJ2-1; no definite D call. This CDR3 comprises 15 residues. V dropped 2 bases and J dropped 6 bases, with 14 bases sitting between them. Germline V gene data show CDR1 as SGHAT and CDR2 as FQNNGV. CDR3 protein: CASSLKPRSPNEQFF. Written as DNA, the CDR3 is TGTGCCAGCAGCTTAAAACCTCGCAGCCCCAATGAGCAGTTCTTC.

In this sample, this clonotype turned up once. A much larger clone lies one base from this, so it may be a read error. This chain uses TRBV5-5 with TRBJ1-2; tentative D call: TRBD1 (6 bases). CDR3 size: 14 residues. CDR1 is SGHKS and CDR2 is YYEKEE in the germline V gene (reference sequence). CDR3 bases: TGTGTCAGCAGCTTGGGGGGGGACACCGGAGACTCCACCTTC. It is translated as CVSSLGGDTGDSTF.

The J gene is TRBJ1-6, the V gene TRBV28, with D hard to call. Germline CDR1 reads MDHEN; CDR2 reads SYDVKM. V lost 6 bases and J lost 0, with 15 bases in between. The CDR3 extends over 17 amino acids. CDR3 bases: TGTGCCAGCAGCTCATGGACGGTGAGCTCCTATAATTCACCCCTCCACTTT. Encoded protein: CASSSWTVSSYNSPLHF.

The rearrangement uses TRBV10-1 and TRBJ1-5, with 9 nucleotides matching TRBD1. The CDR3 sequence is 14 residues long. The germline CDR1 and CDR2 sequences are WNHNN and SYGVQD (reference sequence). V dropped 6 bases and J dropped 7; count of bases not matched to a gene: 7. CDR3 sequence (DNA): TGCGCCAGCAGGGGGACAGGGTGGAAACAGCCCCAGCATTTT. This codes for CASRGTGWKQPQHF.

This clonotype was observed many times. The V call is TRBV10-2, the J call TRBJ2-5; the match to TRBD2 covers 9 bases. The CDR3 consists of 16 residues. Unmatched junction bases numbered 16, after V lost 9 bases and J lost 5 bases. Germline values: CDR1 WSHSY, CDR2 SAAADI. The CDR3 sequence is CASVPVSSGSVETQYF. For the CDR3, the DNA is TGCGCCAGTGTCCCTGTGAGTAGCGGGAGCGTGGAGACCCAGTACTTC.

This chain links TRBV10-2 with TRBJ2-3; the D gene is possibly TRBD1 (5 bases). V was cut by 7 bases and J by 2 bases, with 13 bases left in between. This CDR3 is built from 14 residues. Germline V gives CDR1 WSHSY, CDR2 SAAADI. The CDR3 protein is CASTRAGPTDTQYF. CDR3 bases: TGCGCCAGCACTCGGGCAGGGCCCACAGATACGCAGTATTTT.

This chain links TRBV12-3 or TRBV12-4 with TRBJ2-3; 9 positions match TRBD1. The CDR3 has 17 amino acids. V gave up 8 bases and J gave up 5 bases; unmatched junction bases: 17. In DNA, the CDR3 is TGTGCCAGCTGGATACAGGGGGCCGGGGGCACCCGAGATACGCAGTATTTT. This encodes CASWIQGAGGTRDTQYF.

This clonotype has ten or more counts. The V call is TRBV6-2 or TRBV6-3, the J call TRBJ2-7; D possibly corresponds to TRBD2 (7 bases). Germline CDR1 MNHEY, CDR2 SVGEGT. The CDR3 contains 14 residues. V dropped 0 bases and J dropped 5 bases, with 11 bases sitting between them. The CDR3 bases are TGTGCCAGCAGTTACTCGCCCGGGGGGCACGAGCAGTACTTC. Translated, it gives CASSYSPGGHEQYF.